Below, one TCR beta chain is given with its context. Its antigen is still unknown. Profiling relied on immunoSEQ multiplex PCR, and the TCRdb table lists in-frame clones only, not all of them. The sample carries roughly 34,000 clones, 90% to 95% recorded once. Sample time point: recipient sample about 28 days before transplant, after cytoreduction. Germline V gives CDR1 SGHVS, CDR2 FNYEAQ. With 5 bases removed from V and 1 base from J, the gap between germline ends came to 8 bases. The CDR3 runs 13 residues. This sample is drawn from a study of T cell clonotyping in hematopoietic cell transplantation. Study findings and constraints: Pathologically expanded recipient clonotypes increased progressively from day 30 to day 180 as diversity fell.

This clonotype was obtained from a middle-aged man with chronic myeloid leukemia. Some clones in this sample may be carry-over from other donors' samples. The rearrangement links TRBV7-6 to TRBJ1-1; maybe TRBD1 (6 bases). The sequenced sample was peripheral blood mononuclear cells, obtained before stem cell transplant. For the CDR3, the DNA is TGTGCCAGCAGCCGGACAGAGAACACTGAAGCTTTCTTT. The encoded protein is CASSRTENTEAFF.